The 17 T cell receptor beta chains reported below all come from one sample, sequenced in a study of beta chain features in type 1 diabetes. Study-wide points: Patients with Type 1 diabetes showed moderately but significantly shorter TCRB CDR3s in all four CD4+ subsets.

Expressed TCRB transcripts were sequenced, since all the RNA that had been isolated was reverse transcribed. Using immunoSEQ multiplex PCR, the repertoire was profiled, and TCRdb retains in-frame clones only, with some absent. The sample has 120,000 or so clones, around 15% seen once. These receptors' targets are unknown. Material: central memory CD4+ T cells from blood. The receptors shown here come from a man aged 30 to 39 with type 1 diabetes.

J is TRBJ2-5 and V is TRBV29-1; 10 bases agree with TRBD1. V lost 6 bases, J lost 5 bases, and 15 bases stayed unmatched. The length of the CDR3 is 16 residues. The germline V gene has CDR1 SQVTM and CDR2 ANQGSEA. CDR3 protein: CSVKGQGMGSLETQYF. The CDR3 nucleotides read TGCAGCGTCAAGGGACAGGGGATGGGGTCTCTGGAGACCCAGTACTTC.

This clone appeared many times. This chain connects TRBV2 to TRBJ2-3, with 12 bases matching TRBD2. Trimming took 5 bases from V and 1 from J; bases not matched to a gene: 10. The CDR3 spans 18 residues. Germline assignment: CDR1 SNHLY and CDR2 FYNNEI. This CDR3 is CASSTQGTSGGRTDTQYF. The CDR3 DNA reads TGTGCCAGCAGTACTCAGGGAACTAGCGGGGGGCGCACAGATACGCAGTATTTT.

The rearrangement uses TRBV23-1 and TRBJ2-7, with 9 bases identical to TRBD1. TRBV23-1 is assigned to the ORF class and has an uncertain function. The V gene end was trimmed by 6 bases and the J gene end by 6 bases; junction bases not matched to a gene: 3. CDR3 size: 12 residues. The CDR3 sequence: CASRDRGSEQYF. CDR3 nucleotides: TGCGCCAGCAGGGACAGGGGCAGCGAGCAGTACTTC.

This rearrangement joins TRBV5-1 to TRBJ2-2; D ambiguous. Trimming took 7 bases from V and 1 from J, leaving 8 bases between them. CDR3 length equals 13 residues. Germline-derived CDR1 and CDR2 are SGHRS and YFSETQ. CDR3 sequence reads: CASVQQNTGELFF. The CDR3 nucleotides read TGCGCCAGCGTACAGCAGAACACCGGGGAGCTGTTTTTT. Supplemented by reference TRBV5-1 and TRBJ2-2, the full variable domain reads KAGVTQTPRYLIKTRGQQVTLSCSPISGHRSVSWYQQTPGQGLQFLFEYFSETQRNKGNFPGRFSGRQFSNSRSEMNVSTLELGDSALYLCASVQQNTGELFFGEGSRLTVL.

This clone has just a few counts. The V gene is TRBV29-1, the J gene TRBJ2-2, with D uncertain. The V and J ends lost 3 bases and 1 base respectively, with 6 bases between them. In germline, CDR1 is SQVTM, CDR2 ANQGSEA. The CDR3 is made up of 13 amino acids. The CDR3 nucleotides are TGCAGCGTTGATCGGCAGAACACCGGGGAGCTGTTTTTT. As protein: CSVDRQNTGELFF.

This clone was found many times. The J gene is TRBJ2-7, the V gene TRBV7-9; tentative D call: TRBD2 (5 bases). Trimming cost V 5 bases and J 5 bases, with 13 bases left between them. The germline V gene encodes CDR1 SEHNR and CDR2 FQNEAQ (reference sequence). CDR3 length: 13 residues. The CDR3 is CASSPTGIHEQYF. In nucleotides, the CDR3 is TGTGCCAGCAGCCCCACGGGGATACACGAGCAGTACTTC.

This chain joins TRBV25-1 and TRBJ1-5; D perhaps matches TRBD1 (6 bases). The CDR3 runs 11 residues. V dropped 5 bases and J dropped 10 bases, with 9 bases sitting between them. Germline assignment: CDR1 MGHDK and CDR2 SYGVNS. CDR3 amino acids: CASSKGGPQHF. The CDR3 region has the DNA TGTGCCAGCAGTAAGGGGGGACCCCAGCATTTT. The full variable domain, with the rest looked up from reference TRBV25-1 and TRBJ1-5, is EADIYQTPRYLVIGTGKKITLECSQTMGHDKMYWYQQDPGMELHLIHYSYGVNSTEKGDLSSESTVSRIRTEHFPLTLESARPSHTSQYLCASSKGGPQHFGDGTRLSIL.

This clone was seen more than once but under ten times. J is TRBJ2-5 and V is TRBV7-3; no clear D. This CDR3 has 13 residues. Deletions cut 1 base from V and 1 base from J, with 4 bases between. Germline V gene data show CDR1 as SGHTA and CDR2 as FQGTGA. The CDR3 DNA reads TGTGCCAGCAGCTTAAGTTCCCAAGAGACCCAGTACTTC. The encoded protein is CASSLSSQETQYF.

This clone was seen repeatedly, ten times or more. V usage is TRBV7-2 and J usage is TRBJ2-2, with D perhaps given as TRBD1 or TRBD2 (6 bases each). V was clipped by 3 bases and J by 5 bases, with 10 bases between them. Per germline, CDR1 SGHTA and CDR2 FQGNSA. CDR3 length: 14 amino acids. CDR3 sequence (DNA): TGTGCCAGCAGCTTTCGGGGGCGGACCGGGGAGCTGTTTTTT. Protein product: CASSFRGRTGELFF.

As regards this clone: The junction departs from germline at one end; a sequencing error may be responsible. The chain couples TRBV7-7 to TRBJ2-6; no clear D. The germline CDR1 and CDR2 sequences are SSHAT and FNYEAQ (reference sequence). This CDR3 contains 14 residues. The CDR3 sequence: CASSPRTGANVLTF. In DNA, the CDR3 is TGTGCTAGCAGCCCGAGGACTGGGGCCAACGTCCTGACTTTC.

This chain uses TRBV7-7 with TRBJ2-5; 8 nucleotides match TRBD1. The V and J ends lost 5 bases and 9 bases, in that order; junction bases with no gene match: 5. Germline V gives CDR1 SSHAT, CDR2 FNYEAQ (reference sequence). The CDR3 sequence is 12 residues long. CDR3 nucleotide sequence: TGTGCCAGCAGCCCAGGGGGCGATGCCCAGTACTTC. It translates to CASSPGGDAQYF.

This clone was observed many times. The gene calls are TRBV29-1 and TRBJ1-2, with a possible D match to TRBD1 (6 bases). V was trimmed by 7 bases and J by 3 bases, leaving 12 bases between them. CDR3 length: 12 amino acids. Germline CDR1 reads SQVTM; CDR2 reads ANQGSEA. CDR3 bases: TGCAGCGCCCCACAGGGCGACTATGGCTACACCTTC. Protein product: CSAPQGDYGYTF.

V usage is TRBV6-5 and J usage is TRBJ2-1, with D hard to call. CDR3 length equals 13 residues. In germline, CDR1 is MNHEY, CDR2 SVGAGI. The V gene lost 0 bases and the J gene lost 7 bases, with 7 bases spanning the gap. As DNA, the CDR3 is TGTGCCAGCAGTTACTCGAGGCAGAATGAGCAGTTCTTC. Encoded protein: CASSYSRQNEQFF.

This chain joins TRBV11-2 and TRBJ2-7; 12 bases are a match to TRBD2. The V gene end was trimmed by 5 bases and the J gene end by 3 bases; junction bases not matched to a gene: 5. Germline assignment: CDR1 SGHAT and CDR2 FQNNGV. CDR3 length: 15 amino acids. The CDR3 bases are TGTGCCAGCAGCGCGACTAGCGGGGGCGGCTACGAGCAGTACTTC. Protein: CASSATSGGGYEQYF.

This clone turned up a few times. CDR3 sequence (DNA): TGTGCCAGCAGCCCTAGAGCGGGGCATCAGCCCCAGCATTTT. Translation: CASSPRAGHQPQHF. The V and J genes are TRBV2 and TRBJ1-5; TRBD1 is a possible D gene (5 bases). CDR3 length equals 14 residues. Trimming pared 6 bases from V and 5 bases from J, leaving 14 bases between. The germline V gene encodes CDR1 SNHLY and CDR2 FYNNEI.

This chain connects TRBV7-9 to TRBJ1-6; maybe TRBD1 (6 bases). V dropped 5 bases and J dropped 13 bases, with 15 bases sitting between them. Germline loops: CDR1 SEHNR, CDR2 FQNEAQ (reference sequence). The CDR3 length is 13 residues. Here the CDR3 reads CASSPDRLQPLHF. The CDR3, as DNA: TGTGCCAGCAGCCCGGACAGATTACAGCCCCTCCACTTT.

The chain combines TRBV18 with TRBJ2-7; 12 bases fit TRBD2. V lost 3 bases to trimming and J lost 2 bases; unmatched junction nucleotides: 5. CDR1 and CDR2 from the germline V gene are KGHSH and LQKENI. The CDR3 extends over 16 amino acids. The CDR3 nucleotides are TGTGCCAGCTCACCTGGACTAGCGGGACCCGCCTACGAGCAGTACTTC. Its translation is CASSPGLAGPAYEQYF.